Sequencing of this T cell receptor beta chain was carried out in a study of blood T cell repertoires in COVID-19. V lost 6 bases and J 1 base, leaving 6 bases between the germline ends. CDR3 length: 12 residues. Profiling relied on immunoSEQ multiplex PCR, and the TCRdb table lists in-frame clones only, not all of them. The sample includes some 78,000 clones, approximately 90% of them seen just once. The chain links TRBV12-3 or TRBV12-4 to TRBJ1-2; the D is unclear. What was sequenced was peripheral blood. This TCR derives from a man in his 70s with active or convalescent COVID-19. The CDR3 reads CASSRVNYGYTF. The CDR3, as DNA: TGTGCCAGCAGCCGGGTTAACTATGGCTACACCTTC.